This is a list of T cell receptor beta chains from one sample in a study of blood T cell repertoires in COVID-19. Sequencing was performed with immunoSEQ multiplex PCR; in TCRdb, only in-frame clones are kept and a portion is missing. The data show 130,000 or so clones, approximately 86% seen once. Sequenced: peripheral blood. The receptor source for this set is a woman aged 55-69 years with acute or convalescent COVID-19. CDR3s include the opening cysteine and the closing phenylalanine or tryptophan. The D gene is left open where the match is weak. Some rows mark clone size as missing; the rest say once, few, many or name a class of expanded clone.

V gene: TRBV6-5
J gene: TRBJ2-3
clone size: .
D gene: .
CDR3 DNA: TGTGCCAGCAGGGAGGGTACGCAGTATTTT
CDR3 protein: CASREGTQYF

V gene: TRBV6-5
J gene: TRBJ2-3
clone size: .
D gene: TRBD2
CDR3 DNA: TGTGCCAGCGGTAGGGACTACACAGATACGCAGTATTTT
CDR3 protein: CASGRDYTDTQYF

V gene: TRBV24-1
J gene: TRBJ2-3
clone size: .
D gene: .
CDR3 DNA: TGTGCCACCAATGGGACACGCACAGATACGCAGTATTTT
CDR3 protein: CATNGTRTDTQYF

V gene: TRBV6-2/TRBV6-3
J gene: TRBJ1-2
clone size: .
D gene: .
CDR3 DNA: TGTGCCAGCAGTTACTCGCAGGGGTCCCTAAGTGGCTACACCTTC
CDR3 protein: CASSYSQGSLSGYTF

V gene: TRBV4-3
J gene: TRBJ2-7
clone size: few
D gene: TRBD2
CDR3 DNA: TGCGCCAGCAGCCAATCTGGGCTTAATGCGGGGGGGTCTTACGAGCAGTACTTC
CDR3 protein: CASSQSGLNAGGSYEQYF

V gene: TRBV7-2
J gene: TRBJ2-2
clone size: .
D gene: TRBD2
CDR3 DNA: TGTGCCAGCAGCTTGCGACTAGCGGGGATCGGGGAGCTGTTTTTT
CDR3 protein: CASSLRLAGIGELFF

V gene: TRBV18
J gene: TRBJ1-5
clone size: .
D gene: .
CDR3 DNA: TGTGCCAGCTCACTTTCGACAGGTTCTAATCAGCCCCAGCATTTT
CDR3 protein: CASSLSTGSNQPQHF

V gene: TRBV19
J gene: TRBJ1-5
clone size: .
D gene: .
CDR3 DNA: TGTGCCAGTAGTCTCTCGAATATAGGCAATCAGCCCCAGCATTTT
CDR3 protein: CASSLSNIGNQPQHF

V gene: TRBV27
J gene: TRBJ2-2
clone size: .
D gene: TRBD1
CDR3 DNA: TGTGCCAGCAGTTTATCATTTTTTAGGACAGGGTACACCGGGGAGCTGTTTTTT
CDR3 protein: CASSLSFFRTGYTGELFF

V gene: TRBV5-4
J gene: TRBJ2-1
clone size: .
D gene: .
CDR3 DNA: TGTGCCAGCAGCCAAGAGGGAAGCTCCTACAATGAGCAGTTCTTC
CDR3 protein: CASSQEGSSYNEQFF

V gene: TRBV12-3/TRBV12-4
J gene: TRBJ2-7
clone size: .
D gene: TRBD1
CDR3 DNA: TGTGCCAGCAAAATGACAGGGGTCTACGAGCAGTACTTC
CDR3 protein: CASKMTGVYEQYF

V gene: TRBV28
J gene: TRBJ1-2
clone size: .
D gene: .
CDR3 DNA: TGTGCCAGCAGTTTGACAGACTATGGCTACACCTTC
CDR3 protein: CASSLTDYGYTF

V gene: TRBV19
J gene: TRBJ1-5
clone size: .
D gene: .
CDR3 DNA: TGTGCCAGTAGGAACCTGGGGGGTGGCAATCAGCCCCAGCATTTT
CDR3 protein: CASRNLGGGNQPQHF

V gene: TRBV7-3
J gene: TRBJ2-5
clone size: .
D gene: .
CDR3 DNA: TGTGCCAGCAGCTTATCACGAGAAGAGACCCAGTACTTC
CDR3 protein: CASSLSREETQYF

V gene: TRBV28
J gene: TRBJ2-1
clone size: .
D gene: TRBD2
CDR3 DNA: TGTGCCAGCAGTTTCAATAGCGGGGGGGTTACTGAGCAGTTCTTC
CDR3 protein: CASSFNSGGVTEQFF

V gene: TRBV5-1
J gene: TRBJ2-1
clone size: .
D gene: TRBD1
CDR3 DNA: TGCGCCAGCAGCTTGGGTGGGACAGCGATTCGGGATGAGCAGTTCTTC
CDR3 protein: CASSLGGTAIRDEQFF

V gene: TRBV30
J gene: TRBJ2-3
clone size: once
D gene: TRBD2
CDR3 DNA: TGTGCCTGGAGTTCCCTAGCGGGGCCAACAGATACGCAGTATTTT
CDR3 protein: CAWSSLAGPTDTQYF

V gene: TRBV5-8
J gene: TRBJ1-4
clone size: .
D gene: .
CDR3 DNA: TGTGCCAGCAGCTTGGAAGGGGCGGAAAAACTGTTTTTT
CDR3 protein: CASSLEGAEKLFF

V gene: TRBV3-1/TRBV3-2
J gene: TRBJ1-2
clone size: .
D gene: .
CDR3 DNA: TGTGCCAGCAGCCAAGCGTGGCAGGGATATGGCTACACCTTC
CDR3 protein: CASSQAWQGYGYTF

V gene: TRBV19
J gene: TRBJ2-7
clone size: .
D gene: TRBD2
CDR3 DNA: TGTGCCAGTAGTATCGCCCTAGCGGGGGCCATTCTAACCTACGAGCAGTACTTC
CDR3 protein: CASSIALAGAILTYEQYF

V gene: TRBV5-8
J gene: TRBJ1-5
clone size: .
D gene: .
CDR3 DNA: TGTGCCAGCAGCTCAGGGGAAGTTAGCAATCAGCCCCAGCATTTT
CDR3 protein: CASSSGEVSNQPQHF

V gene: TRBV27
J gene: TRBJ2-5
clone size: .
D gene: .
CDR3 DNA: TGTGCCAGTACGGGGGGCCGAAAAGAGACCCAGTACTTC
CDR3 protein: CASTGGRKETQYF

V gene: TRBV7-2
J gene: TRBJ2-7
clone size: .
D gene: TRBD1
CDR3 DNA: TGTGCCAGCAGCCCCCAGGGGACAGGGTCCTACGAGCAGTACTTC
CDR3 protein: CASSPQGTGSYEQYF

V gene: TRBV19
J gene: TRBJ2-7
clone size: .
D gene: .
CDR3 DNA: TGTGCCAGTGGGCAGGGGAGCTCCTACGAGCAGTACTTC
CDR3 protein: CASGQGSSYEQYF

V gene: TRBV18
J gene: TRBJ2-6
clone size: .
D gene: TRBD1
CDR3 DNA: TGTGCCAGCTCACCACTACAGGGGCCCCCTTCTGGGGCCAACGTCCTGACTTTC
CDR3 protein: CASSPLQGPPSGANVLTF

V gene: TRBV6-2/TRBV6-3
J gene: TRBJ2-4
clone size: .
D gene: TRBD2
CDR3 DNA: TGTGCCAGCAGTTACCCCGGGACTAGCGGGGGGGCACTAGCCAAAAACATTCAGTACTTC
CDR3 protein: CASSYPGTSGGALAKNIQYF

V gene: TRBV6-2/TRBV6-3
J gene: TRBJ1-1
clone size: .
D gene: .
CDR3 DNA: TGTGCCAGCAGTTACTCTGGTAGGGGCCTGAACACTGAAGCTTTCTTT
CDR3 protein: CASSYSGRGLNTEAFF

V gene: TRBV6-6
J gene: TRBJ2-2
clone size: .
D gene: TRBD2
CDR3 DNA: TGTGCCAGCAGTCCTAAGGGCGGACTAGCGGGGCGGACCGGGGAGCTGTTTTTT
CDR3 protein: CASSPKGGLAGRTGELFF

V gene: TRBV19
J gene: TRBJ2-1
clone size: .
D gene: TRBD2
CDR3 DNA: TGTGCCAGTACAAGCGGGGCCTCCTACAATGAGCAGTTCTTC
CDR3 protein: CASTSGASYNEQFF

V gene: TRBV29-1
J gene: TRBJ1-5
clone size: .
D gene: .
CDR3 DNA: TGCAGCGTTGCCAGGGATAGCAATCAGCCCCAGCATTTT
CDR3 protein: CSVARDSNQPQHF

V gene: TRBV11-3
J gene: TRBJ2-1
clone size: many
D gene: TRBD2
CDR3 DNA: TGTGCCAGCAGCTCCGTTCAGTCAGCGGGGCCCGGGGGGAATGAGCAGTTCTTC
CDR3 protein: CASSSVQSAGPGGNEQFF

V gene: TRBV6-2/TRBV6-3
J gene: TRBJ1-1
clone size: .
D gene: TRBD1
CDR3 DNA: TGTGCCAGCAGTTATCGAACAGGGGGCTACACTGAAGCTTTCTTT
CDR3 protein: CASSYRTGGYTEAFF

V gene: TRBV7-9
J gene: TRBJ1-1
clone size: .
D gene: .
CDR3 DNA: TGTGCCAGCAGCTTGCGGGGGCAGGGGAGCACTGAAGCTTTCTTT
CDR3 protein: CASSLRGQGSTEAFF